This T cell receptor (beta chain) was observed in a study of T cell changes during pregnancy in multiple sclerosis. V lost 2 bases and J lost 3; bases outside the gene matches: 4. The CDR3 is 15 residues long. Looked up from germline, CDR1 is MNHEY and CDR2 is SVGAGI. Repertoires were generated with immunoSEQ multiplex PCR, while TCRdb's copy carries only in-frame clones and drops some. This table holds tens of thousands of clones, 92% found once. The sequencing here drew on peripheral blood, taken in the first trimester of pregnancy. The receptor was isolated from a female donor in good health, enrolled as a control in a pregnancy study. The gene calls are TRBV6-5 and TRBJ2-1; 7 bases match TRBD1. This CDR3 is CASSYGPGGYNEQFF. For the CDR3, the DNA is TGTGCCAGCAGTTACGGTCCAGGGGGCTACAATGAGCAGTTCTTC.